The sample holds a few counts of the clone carrying this T cell receptor beta chain. Antigen specificity is unknown. This sample is drawn from a study of T-cell memory formation after mild COVID-19. General study results and limits: Researchers report contracting CD4+ clones mostly in CM and EM, with CD8+ clones in EMRA. Clones that shrank (day 15 to 85) were balanced CD4/CD8, whereas later expanders leaned CD4+.

TCRalpha and TCRbeta libraries used 5'RACE with constant-segment primers and UMIs. One entry per CDR3 protein results from TCRdb running MiXCR on the 5' RACE reads. The data hold approximately 300,000 distinct CDR3 sequences, with 15% observed a single time. Trimming took off 5 bases at V and 7 bases at J, with 12 bases between the two ends. The CDR3 has 14 amino acids. Germline CDR1 is KGHSH and CDR2 is LQKENI. Sample: PBMCs or a T cell subset sorted from them (not recorded which). The receptor comes from a man aged 18 to 29 who had mild COVID-19 (a few samples of this study predate the infection). Cell type and time point are not known. The chain is built from TRBV18 and TRBJ1-6, with D possibly matching TRBD1 (5 bases). In nucleotides, the CDR3 is TGTGCCAGCTCAGACAGTTCACAGAATTCACCCCTCCACTTT. Protein product: CASSDSSQNSPLHF. The entire variable domain, with the rest obtained from reference TRBV18 and TRBJ1-6, is as follows: NAGVMQNPRHLVRRRGQEARLRCSPMKGHSHVYWYRQLPEEGLKFMVYLQKENIIDESGMPKERFSAEFPKEGPSILRIQQVVRGDSAAYFCASSDSSQNSPLHFGNGTRLTVT.